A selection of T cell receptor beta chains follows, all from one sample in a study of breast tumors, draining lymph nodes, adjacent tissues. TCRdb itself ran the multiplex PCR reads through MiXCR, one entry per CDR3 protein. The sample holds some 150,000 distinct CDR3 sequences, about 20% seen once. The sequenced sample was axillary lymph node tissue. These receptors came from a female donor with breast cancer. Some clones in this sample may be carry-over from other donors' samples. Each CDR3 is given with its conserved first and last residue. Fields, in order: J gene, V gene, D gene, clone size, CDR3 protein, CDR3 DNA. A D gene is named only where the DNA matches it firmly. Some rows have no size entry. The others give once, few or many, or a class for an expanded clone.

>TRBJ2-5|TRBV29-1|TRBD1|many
CSAQGGRETQYF
TGCAGCGCACAGGGGGGCCGGGAGACCCAGTACTTC
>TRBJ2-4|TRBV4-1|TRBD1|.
CASSPGTGGRNIQYF
TGCGCCAGCAGCCCCGGGACAGGGGGAAGAAACATTCAGTACTTC
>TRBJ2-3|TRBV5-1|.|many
CASKIQGWSPTDTQYF
TGCGCCAGTAAAATACAGGGATGGAGTCCCACAGATACGCAGTATTTT
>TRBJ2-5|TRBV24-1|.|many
CATSDPLAGETQYF
TGTGCCACCAGTGATCCGTTAGCTGGGGAGACCCAGTACTTC
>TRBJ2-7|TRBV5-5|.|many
CASSLVEGPNYEQYF
TGTGCCAGCAGCTTGGTGGAGGGGCCCAACTACGAGCAGTACTTC
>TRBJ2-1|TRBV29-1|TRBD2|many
CSVEVAGGPRNEQFF
TGCAGCGTTGAAGTAGCGGGAGGGCCAAGAAATGAGCAGTTCTTC
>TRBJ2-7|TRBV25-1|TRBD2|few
CASSGFREGYEQYF
TGTGCCAGCAGTGGTTTCAGGGAGGGGTACGAGCAGTACTTC
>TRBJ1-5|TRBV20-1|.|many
CSARARNQPQHF
TGCAGTGCTAGAGCCCGGAATCAGCCCCAGCATTTT
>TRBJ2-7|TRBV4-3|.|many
CASSQGQGSYEQYF
TGCGCCAGCAGCCAAGGGCAGGGCTCCTACGAGCAGTACTTC
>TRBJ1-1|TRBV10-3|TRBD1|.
CAISATGAGNTEAFF
TGTGCCATCAGCGCTACAGGGGCAGGGAACACTGAAGCTTTCTTT
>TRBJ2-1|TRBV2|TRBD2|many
CASSGPGTSGYNEQFF
TGTGCCAGCAGTGGGCCCGGGACTAGCGGTTACAATGAGCAGTTCTTC
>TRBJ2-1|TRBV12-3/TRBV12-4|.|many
CASSLSRASEQFF
TGTGCCAGCAGTTTAAGCAGGGCGAGTGAGCAGTTCTTC
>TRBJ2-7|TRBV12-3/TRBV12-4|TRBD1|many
CASALGQGSYEQYF
TGTGCCAGCGCCCTTGGACAGGGGTCCTACGAGCAGTACTTC
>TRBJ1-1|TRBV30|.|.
CACSRVTEAFF
TGTGCCTGTAGCAGGGTGACTGAAGCTTTCTTT
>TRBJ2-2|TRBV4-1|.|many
CASSQEGRGPGELFF
TGCGCCAGCAGCCAAGAAGGCAGGGGACCCGGGGAGCTGTTTTTT
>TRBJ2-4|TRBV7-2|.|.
CASSLIRGSGNIQYF
TGTGCCAGCAGCTTAATTAGGGGATCGGGGAACATTCAGTACTTC
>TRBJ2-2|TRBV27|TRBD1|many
CASSPLGQGGVRLFF
TGTGCCAGCAGTCCCCTCGGACAGGGCGGGGTGAGACTGTTTTTT
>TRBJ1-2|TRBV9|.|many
CASSVNPDGFGYTF
TGTGCCAGCAGCGTAAACCCTGATGGGTTCGGCTACACCTTC
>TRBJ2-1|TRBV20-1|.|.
CSARDRGPHYNEQFF
TGCAGTGCTAGAGACAGGGGCCCCCACTACAATGAGCAGTTCTTC
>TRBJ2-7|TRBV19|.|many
CASSISPGPYEQYF
TGTGCCAGTAGTATTTCCCCAGGACCCTACGAGCAGTACTTC
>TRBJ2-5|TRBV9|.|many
CASSEPGLEETQYF
TGTGCCAGCAGTGAGCCAGGGCTGGAAGAGACCCAGTACTTC
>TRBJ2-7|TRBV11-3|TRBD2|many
CAKGTLEWPAGRYEQYF
TGTGCCAAGGGAACCCTGGAATGGCCAGCGGGGCGGTACGAGCAGTACTTC
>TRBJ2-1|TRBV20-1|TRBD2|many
CSARGPGLGNEQFF
TGCAGTGCTAGGGGACCGGGACTAGGCAATGAGCAGTTCTTC
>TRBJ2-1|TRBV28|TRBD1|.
CASTRTGGLDEQFF
TGTGCCAGCACGAGGACAGGGGGTCTAGATGAGCAGTTCTTC
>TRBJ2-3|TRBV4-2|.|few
CASSRQPGPPDTDTQYF
TGTGCCAGCAGCCGCCAGCCGGGGCCTCCGGACACAGATACGCAGTATTTT
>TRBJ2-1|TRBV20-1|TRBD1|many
CSARTGVNEQFF
TGCAGTGCTAGGACAGGGGTCAATGAGCAGTTCTTC
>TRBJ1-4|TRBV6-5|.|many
CASSYSADHNEKLFF
TGTGCCAGCAGTTACTCGGCTGACCATAATGAAAAACTGTTTTTT